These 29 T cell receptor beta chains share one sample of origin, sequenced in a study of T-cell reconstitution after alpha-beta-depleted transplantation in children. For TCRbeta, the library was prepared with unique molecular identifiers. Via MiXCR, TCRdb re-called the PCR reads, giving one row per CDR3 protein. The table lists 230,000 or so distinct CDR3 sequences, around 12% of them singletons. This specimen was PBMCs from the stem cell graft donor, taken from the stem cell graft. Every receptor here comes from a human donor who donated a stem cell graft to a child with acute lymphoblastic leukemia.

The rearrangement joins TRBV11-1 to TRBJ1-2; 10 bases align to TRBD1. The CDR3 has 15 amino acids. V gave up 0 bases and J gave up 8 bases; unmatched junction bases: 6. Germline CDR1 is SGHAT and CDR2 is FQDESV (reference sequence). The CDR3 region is CASSLAGQGMNGYTF. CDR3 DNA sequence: TGTGCCAGCAGCTTAGCGGGACAGGGGATGAACGGCTACACCTTC.

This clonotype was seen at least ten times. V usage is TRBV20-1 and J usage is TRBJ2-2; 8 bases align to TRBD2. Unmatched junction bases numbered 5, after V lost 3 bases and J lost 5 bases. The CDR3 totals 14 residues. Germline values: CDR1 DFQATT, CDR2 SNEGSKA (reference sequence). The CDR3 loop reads CSARSERGTGELFF. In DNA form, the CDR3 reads TGCAGTGCTAGGTCCGAGCGGGGGACCGGGGAGCTGTTTTTT.

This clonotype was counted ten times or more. In DNA form, the CDR3 reads TGTGCCACCAGCAGAGATGTGGGGAACACTGAAGCTTTCTTT. Translation: CATSRDVGNTEAFF. This chain joins TRBV15 and TRBJ1-1; D is uncertain. Germline-derived CDR1 and CDR2 are LNHNV and YYDKDF (reference sequence). Trimming took 0 bases from V and 1 from J, leaving 6 bases between them. CDR3 length: 14 residues.

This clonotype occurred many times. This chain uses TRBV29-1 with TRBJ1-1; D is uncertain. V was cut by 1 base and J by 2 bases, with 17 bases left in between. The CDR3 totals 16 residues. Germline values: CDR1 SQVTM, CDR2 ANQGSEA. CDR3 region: CSVEVRGSEGNTEAFF. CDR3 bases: TGCAGCGTTGAAGTTCGAGGCAGCGAGGGCAACACTGAAGCTTTCTTT.

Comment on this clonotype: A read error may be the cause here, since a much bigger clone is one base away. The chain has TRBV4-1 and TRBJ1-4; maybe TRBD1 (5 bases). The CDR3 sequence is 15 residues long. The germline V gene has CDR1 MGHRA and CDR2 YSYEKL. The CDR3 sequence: CASGQDSGLQEKLFF. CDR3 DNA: TGCGCCAGCGGCCAAGATTCGGGGCTTCAAGAAAAACTGTTTTTT.

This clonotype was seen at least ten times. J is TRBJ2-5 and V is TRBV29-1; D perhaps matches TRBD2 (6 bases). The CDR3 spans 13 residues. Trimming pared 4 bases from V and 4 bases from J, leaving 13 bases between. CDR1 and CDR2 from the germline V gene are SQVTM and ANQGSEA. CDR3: CSVGQGGLETQYF. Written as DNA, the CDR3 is TGCAGCGTTGGCCAGGGAGGACTAGAGACCCAGTACTTC.

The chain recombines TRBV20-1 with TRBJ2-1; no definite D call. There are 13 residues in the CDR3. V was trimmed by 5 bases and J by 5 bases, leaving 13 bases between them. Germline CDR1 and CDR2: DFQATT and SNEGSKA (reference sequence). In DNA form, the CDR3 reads TGCAGTGCTGACACGCTGCTCAACAATGAGCAGTTCTTC. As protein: CSADTLLNNEQFF.

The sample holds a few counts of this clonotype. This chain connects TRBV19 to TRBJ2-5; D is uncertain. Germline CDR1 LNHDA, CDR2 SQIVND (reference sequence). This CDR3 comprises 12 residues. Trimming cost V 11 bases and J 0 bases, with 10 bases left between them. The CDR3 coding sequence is TGTGCCTCTCGAGACTACCAAGAGACCCAGTACTTC. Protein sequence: CASRDYQETQYF.

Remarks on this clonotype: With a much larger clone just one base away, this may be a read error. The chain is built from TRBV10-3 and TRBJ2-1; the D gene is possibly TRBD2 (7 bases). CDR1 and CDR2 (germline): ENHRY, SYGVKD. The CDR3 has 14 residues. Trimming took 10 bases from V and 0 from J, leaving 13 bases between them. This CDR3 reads CATGGRGSYNEQFF. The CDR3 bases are TGTGCCACCGGGGGGCGAGGCTCCTACAATGAGCAGTTCTTC.

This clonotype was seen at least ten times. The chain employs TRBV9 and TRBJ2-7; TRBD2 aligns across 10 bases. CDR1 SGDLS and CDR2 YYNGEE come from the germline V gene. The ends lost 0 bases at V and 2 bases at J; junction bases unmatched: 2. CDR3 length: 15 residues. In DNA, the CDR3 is TGTGCCAGCAGCGTAGCTGGGACTAGCGCCTACGAGCAGTACTTC. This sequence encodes CASSVAGTSAYEQYF.

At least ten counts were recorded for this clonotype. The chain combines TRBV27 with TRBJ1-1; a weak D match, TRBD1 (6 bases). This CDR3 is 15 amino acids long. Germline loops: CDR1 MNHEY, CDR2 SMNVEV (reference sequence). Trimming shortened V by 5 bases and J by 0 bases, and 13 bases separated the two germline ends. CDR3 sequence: CASSPRDRMNTEAFF. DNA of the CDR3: TGTGCCAGCAGTCCCCGAGACAGGATGAACACTGAAGCTTTCTTT.

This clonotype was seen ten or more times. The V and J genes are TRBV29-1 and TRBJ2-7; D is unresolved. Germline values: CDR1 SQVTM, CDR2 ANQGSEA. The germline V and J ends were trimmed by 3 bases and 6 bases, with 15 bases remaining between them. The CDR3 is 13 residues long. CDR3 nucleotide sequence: TGCAGCGTTGATAAGGGTTCAGTGGGCGAGCAGTACTTC. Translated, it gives CSVDKGSVGEQYF.

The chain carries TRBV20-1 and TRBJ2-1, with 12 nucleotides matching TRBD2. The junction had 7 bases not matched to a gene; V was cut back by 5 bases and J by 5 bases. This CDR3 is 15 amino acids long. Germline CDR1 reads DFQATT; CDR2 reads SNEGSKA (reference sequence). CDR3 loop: CSARRTSGDHNEQFF. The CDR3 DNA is TGCAGTGCTCGCCGGACTAGCGGGGACCACAATGAGCAGTTCTTC.

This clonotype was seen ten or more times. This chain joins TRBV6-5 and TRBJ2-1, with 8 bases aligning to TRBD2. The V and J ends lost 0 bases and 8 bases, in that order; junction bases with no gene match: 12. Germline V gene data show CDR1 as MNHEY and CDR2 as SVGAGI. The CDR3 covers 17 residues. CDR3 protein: CASSYSTSGGLSHEQFF. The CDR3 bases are TGTGCCAGCAGTTACTCGACTTCGGGGGGGCTCTCTCATGAGCAGTTCTTC.

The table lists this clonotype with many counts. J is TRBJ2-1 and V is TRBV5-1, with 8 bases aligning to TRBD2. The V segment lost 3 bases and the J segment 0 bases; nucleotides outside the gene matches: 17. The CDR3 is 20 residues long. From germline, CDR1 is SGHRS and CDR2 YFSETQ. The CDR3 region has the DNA TGCGCCAGCAGCTCGCAAGTCGGGGCTAGCGGGCGGAGCTCCTACAATGAGCAGTTCTTC. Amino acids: CASSSQVGASGRSSYNEQFF.

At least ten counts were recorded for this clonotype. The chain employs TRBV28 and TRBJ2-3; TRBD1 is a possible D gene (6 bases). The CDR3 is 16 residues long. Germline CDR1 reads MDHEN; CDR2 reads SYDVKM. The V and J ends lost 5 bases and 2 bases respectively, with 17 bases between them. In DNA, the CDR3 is TGTGCCAGCAGTCTGACAGGCAGAGGGCACACAGATACGCAGTATTTT. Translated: CASSLTGRGHTDTQYF.

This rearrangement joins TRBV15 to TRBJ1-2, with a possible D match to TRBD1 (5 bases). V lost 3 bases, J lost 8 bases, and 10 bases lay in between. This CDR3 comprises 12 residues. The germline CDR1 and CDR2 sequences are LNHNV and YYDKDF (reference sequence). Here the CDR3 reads CATSRGPGGYTF. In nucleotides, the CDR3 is TGTGCCACCAGCAGGGGACCGGGAGGCTACACCTTC.

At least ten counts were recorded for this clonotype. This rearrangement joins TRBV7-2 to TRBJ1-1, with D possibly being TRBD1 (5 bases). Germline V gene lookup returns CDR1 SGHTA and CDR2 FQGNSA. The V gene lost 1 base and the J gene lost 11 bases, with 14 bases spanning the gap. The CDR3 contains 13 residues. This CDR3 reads CASSLDRDLGAFF. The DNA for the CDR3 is TGTGCCAGCAGCTTAGATCGGGACCTCGGGGCTTTCTTT.

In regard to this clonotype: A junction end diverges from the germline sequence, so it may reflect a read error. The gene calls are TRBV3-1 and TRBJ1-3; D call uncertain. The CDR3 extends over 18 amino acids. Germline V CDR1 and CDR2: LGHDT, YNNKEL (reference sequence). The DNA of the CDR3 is TGTACCAGCAGAAACCCCTTCCACGATGTGAGGACCAGAAACACCATATATTTT. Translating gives CTSRNPFHDVRTRNTIYF.

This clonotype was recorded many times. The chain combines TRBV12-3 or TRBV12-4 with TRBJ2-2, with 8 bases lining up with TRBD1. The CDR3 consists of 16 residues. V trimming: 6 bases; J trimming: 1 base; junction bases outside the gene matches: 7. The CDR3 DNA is TGTGCCAGCAGGCTTACCGGGACAGGGAACACCGGGGAGCTGTTTTTT. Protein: CASRLTGTGNTGELFF.

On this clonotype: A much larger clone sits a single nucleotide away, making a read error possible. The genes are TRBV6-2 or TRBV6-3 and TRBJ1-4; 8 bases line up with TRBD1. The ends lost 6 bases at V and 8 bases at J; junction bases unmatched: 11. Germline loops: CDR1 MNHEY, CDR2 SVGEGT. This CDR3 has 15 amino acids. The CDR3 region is CASRTGQGSGEKLFF. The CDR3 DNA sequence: TGTGCCAGCAGGACCGGACAGGGTTCGGGCGAAAAACTGTTTTTT.

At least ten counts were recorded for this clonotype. CDR3 DNA: TGTGCCAGCAGCTTATGGGGCAGGGGGCCAGGTGGGACTGAAGCTTTCTTT. Its translation: CASSLWGRGPGGTEAFF. V and J are TRBV7-2 and TRBJ1-1, with 8 bases fitting TRBD1. The CDR3 covers 17 residues. The trim removed 2 bases at V and 5 bases at J, leaving 13 bases unmatched. In germline, CDR1 is SGHTA, CDR2 FQGNSA.

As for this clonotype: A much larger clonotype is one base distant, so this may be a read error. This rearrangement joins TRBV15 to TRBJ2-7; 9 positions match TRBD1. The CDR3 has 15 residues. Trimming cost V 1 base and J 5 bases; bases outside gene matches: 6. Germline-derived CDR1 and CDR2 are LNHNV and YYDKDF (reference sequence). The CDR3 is CATSRGWTGVNEQYF. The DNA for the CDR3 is TGTGCCACCAGCAGAGGCTGGACAGGGGTTAACGAGCAGTACTTC.

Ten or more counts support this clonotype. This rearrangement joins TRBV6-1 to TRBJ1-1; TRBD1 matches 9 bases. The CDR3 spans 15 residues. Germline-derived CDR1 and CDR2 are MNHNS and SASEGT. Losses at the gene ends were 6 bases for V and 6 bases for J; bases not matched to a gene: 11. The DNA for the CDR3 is TGTGCCAGCAGGGACCTTGGACAGGGGAAGTCTGAAGCTTTCTTT. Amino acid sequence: CASRDLGQGKSEAFF.

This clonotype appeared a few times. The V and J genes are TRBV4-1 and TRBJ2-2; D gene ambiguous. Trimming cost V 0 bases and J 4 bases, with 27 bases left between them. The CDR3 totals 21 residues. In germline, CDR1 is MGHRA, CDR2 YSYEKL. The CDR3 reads CASSQEVPVSPVLWGTGELFF. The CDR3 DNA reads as TGCGCCAGCAGCCAAGAAGTTCCCGTCTCTCCGGTATTGTGGGGCACCGGGGAGCTGTTTTTT.

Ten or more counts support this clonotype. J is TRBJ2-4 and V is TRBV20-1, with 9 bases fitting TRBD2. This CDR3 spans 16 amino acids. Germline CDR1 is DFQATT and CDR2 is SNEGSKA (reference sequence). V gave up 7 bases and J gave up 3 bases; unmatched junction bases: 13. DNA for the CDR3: TGCAGTGTCCCCGGAGCGGGAGGTTTTCGCAAAAACATTCAGTACTTC. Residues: CSVPGAGGFRKNIQYF.

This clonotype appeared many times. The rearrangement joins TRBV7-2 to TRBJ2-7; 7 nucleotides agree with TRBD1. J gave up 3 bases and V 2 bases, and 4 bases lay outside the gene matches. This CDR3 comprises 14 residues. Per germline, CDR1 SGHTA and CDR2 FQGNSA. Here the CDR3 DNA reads TGTGCCAGCAGCTTATTACAGGGGATCTACGAGCAGTACTTC. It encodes CASSLLQGIYEQYF. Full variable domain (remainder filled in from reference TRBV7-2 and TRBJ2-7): GAGVSQSPSNKVTEKGKDVELRCDPISGHTALYWYRQSLGQGLEFLIYFQGNSAPDKSGLPSDRFSAERTGGSVSTLTIQRTQQEDSAVYLCASSLLQGIYEQYFGPGTRLTVT.

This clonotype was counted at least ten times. Here the CDR3 reads CASSSGQVVKTQYF. The CDR3 nucleotides read TGTGCCAGCAGCTCGGGACAGGTCGTAAAGACCCAGTACTTC. This chain joins TRBV7-2 and TRBJ2-5; 8 bases map to TRBD1. Germline loops: CDR1 SGHTA, CDR2 FQGNSA. V shed 4 bases, J shed 6 bases, and the junction held 7 bases outside the gene matches. This CDR3 contains 14 residues.

CDR3 in DNA: TGTGCCAGCAGATCAATATCAGGGGACAGGGATAACTATGGCTACACCTTC. Translation: CASRSISGDRDNYGYTF. The chain recombines TRBV27 with TRBJ1-2, with 9 bases lining up with TRBD1. This CDR3 has 17 amino acids. Germline loops: CDR1 MNHEY, CDR2 SMNVEV (reference sequence). The trim removed 6 bases at V and 1 base at J, leaving 12 bases unmatched.